The clone carrying this TCR beta chain was picked up a small number of times. No antigen is known for it. The record originates from a study of cytomegalovirus exposure and HLA in healthy donors. Trimming took off 5 bases at V and 9 bases at J, with 19 bases between the two ends. Germline CDR1 and CDR2: SGHDT and YYEEEE. The CDR3 is 14 amino acids. Whole-study findings and limits: Accurate prediction of most subjects' HLA-A and HLA-B alleles from TCR beta sequences was reported.

PCR primers comprised 60 Vbeta and 13 Jbeta primers. The repertoire was sequenced with immunoSEQ multiplex PCR; TCRdb's copy has only in-frame clones and lacks some. The sample has 30,000 to 40,000 clones; 65% to 75% are singletons. The V and J genes are TRBV5-6 and TRBJ2-3; TRBD1 might be the D (6 bases). The sequence came from a man aged 35 to 55 in good health and CMV-seropositive. The sequencing input was PBMCs. The CDR3 loop reads CASSTGFHMETQYF. DNA of the CDR3: TGTGCCAGCAGTACAGGGTTTCACATGGAGACGCAGTATTTT.